The 5 T cell receptor beta chains given below trace back to one sample, sequenced in a study of OX40 agonist ivuxolimab in advanced cancers. This table comes from immunoSEQ multiplex PCR, and its TCRdb copy is limited to in-frame clones, with some not included. The sample lists about 25,000 clones; 86% were seen once. Source: CD4+ or CD8+ T cells sorted from blood, taken in a trial of the OX40 agonist ivuxolimab. The receptors derive from an adult with an advanced solid tumor such as melanoma, head and neck, liver or kidney cancer.

The chain employs TRBV28 and TRBJ2-3, with 7 positions matching TRBD2. Trimming at V came to 5 bases and at J to 2 bases, leaving 13 bases not matched to a gene. The germline gives CDR1 MDHEN, CDR2 SYDVKM. The CDR3 consists of 17 residues. CDR3 coding DNA: TGTGCCAGCAGTCCTGCGGCGGGACTACCGCTCACAGATACGCAGTATTTT. Its protein product is CASSPAAGLPLTDTQYF.

The rearrangement links TRBV7-6 to TRBJ2-7; tentatively, D is TRBD1 (6 bases). The V end was cut by 6 bases, the J end by 4 bases, with 10 bases between. The CDR3 is 12 residues long. The germline gives CDR1 SGHVS, CDR2 FNYEAQ. CDR3 residues: CASSPGEYEQYF. CDR3 DNA sequence: TGTGCCAGCAGTCCAGGGGAGTACGAGCAGTACTTC. The variable domain in full, with the rest retrieved from reference TRBV7-6 and TRBJ2-7, is GAGVSQSPRYKVTKRGQDVALRCDPISGHVSLYWYRQALGQGPEFLTYFNYEAQQDKSGLPNDRFSAERPEGSISTLTIQRTEQRDSAMYRCASSPGEYEQYFGPGTRLTVT.

The chain joins TRBV27 to TRBJ2-7; D is possibly TRBD2 (5 bases). Germline values: CDR1 MNHEY, CDR2 SMNVEV (reference sequence). Trimming took 5 bases from V and 3 from J, leaving 20 bases between them. This CDR3 has 16 residues. The CDR3 DNA is TGTGCCAGCAGTGCCGCCGGGAACTTCGGTCTCTACGAGCAGTACTTC. Amino acids: CASSAAGNFGLYEQYF.

This rearrangement joins TRBV2 to TRBJ2-7; TRBD2 might be the D (6 bases). The V and J ends lost 8 bases and 0 bases respectively, with 14 bases between them. The CDR3 spans 14 residues. Germline CDR1 SNHLY, CDR2 FYNNEI. The DNA of the CDR3 is TGTGCCAGCCTGGGACTCTCGAGCTCCTACGAGCAGTACTTC. It codes for CASLGLSSSYEQYF.

The CDR3 reads CASSSDDVSYEQYF. The DNA of the CDR3 is TGTGCCAGCAGTTCTGATGACGTCTCCTACGAGCAGTACTTC. This chain uses TRBV28 with TRBJ2-7, with unresolved D. The CDR3 sequence is 14 residues long. V lost 4 bases, J lost 0 bases, and 10 bases lay in between. Germline V gene data show CDR1 as MDHEN and CDR2 as SYDVKM.